This T cell receptor beta chain was recovered during a study of shared clonotypes between healthy human individuals. Some clones are missing from TCRdb's copy, which holds only in-frame ones; the method was immunoSEQ multiplex PCR. In the table there are approximately 1,000,000 clones, 60% to 80% of which are singletons. The receptor was isolated from a man younger than 30 in good health. Some clones in this sample may be carry-over from other donors' samples. Material for sequencing was memory CD4+ T cells from PBMCs. The subset here: CD45RA-negative fraction.

CDR3 nucleotides: TGCAGCGTTGAAGGAGTCAGCAACTACGAGCAGTACTTC. It codes for CSVEGVSNYEQYF. The chain employs TRBV29-1 and TRBJ2-7; D gene ambiguous. The germline CDR1 and CDR2 sequences are SQVTM and ANQGSEA. V was shortened by 1 base and J by 3 bases, with 10 bases between the two germline ends. This CDR3 comprises 13 residues.